Following are 14 T cell receptor beta chains from one sample sequenced in a study of CD8 T cells in Susac syndrome. RNA totalling roughly 0.45 to 1 ug underwent reverse transcription with random hexamers. TCRdb called the immunoSEQ multiplex PCR reads again in MiXCR, with one record for every CDR3 protein. The data show about 160,000 distinct CDR3 sequences, 90% to 95% seen once. The sequencing sample was made of CD4+ T cells from PBMCs. The receptor source for this set is a human donor in good health.

The chain recombines TRBV5-1 with TRBJ2-2, with 8 bases aligning to TRBD1. This CDR3 has 15 residues. V trimming: 7 bases; J trimming: 3 bases; junction bases outside the gene matches: 8. Germline CDR1 reads SGHRS; CDR2 reads YFSETQ. The CDR3 DNA sequence: TGCGCCAGCGTAACCGGGACAGGCGACACCGGGGAGCTGTTTTTT. Its translation: CASVTGTGDTGELFF.

The chain joins TRBV7-6 to TRBJ2-5, with TRBD2 identical over 8 bases. V lost 6 bases to trimming and J lost 2 bases; unmatched junction nucleotides: 8. CDR1 SGHVS and CDR2 FNYEAQ come from the germline V gene. There are 15 residues in the CDR3. For the CDR3, the DNA is TGTGCCAGCAGGCCCCCCGGGGGGGCACAAGAGACCCAGTACTTC. Protein: CASRPPGGAQETQYF.

Concerning this clonotype itself: A junction end diverges from the germline sequence, so it may reflect a read error. This chain connects TRBV5-1 to TRBJ1-5; D perhaps matches TRBD1 (6 bases). This CDR3 region has 15 residues. The germline CDR1 and CDR2 sequences are SGHRS and YFSETQ. CDR3 bases: TGCGCCAGCAGCTTCGGGACCGGGGGCAACCAGCCCCAGCATTTT. It translates to CASSFGTGGNQPQHF.

This chain links TRBV25-1 with TRBJ2-2; 8 bases are shared with TRBD1. CDR3 length: 14 amino acids. Germline assignment: CDR1 MGHDK and CDR2 SYGVNS. After removal of 6 bases from V and 3 bases from J, the junction contained 3 bases not matched to a gene. This chain's CDR3 is CASRKTGDTGELFF. The CDR3, as DNA: TGTGCCAGCAGAAAGACAGGGGACACCGGGGAGCTGTTTTTT.

The J gene is TRBJ2-1, the V gene TRBV14, with D tentatively TRBD2 (7 bases). V lost 4 bases to trimming and J lost 0 bases, with 13 bases between them. The CDR3 has 16 residues. CDR1 SGHDN and CDR2 FVKESK come from the germline V gene. In DNA form, the CDR3 reads TGTGCCAGCAGCCGAGGGGGGGCTCTCTCCTACAATGAGCAGTTCTTC. Residues: CASSRGGALSYNEQFF.

The chain carries TRBV5-1 and TRBJ1-1, with no clear D. This CDR3 is 17 amino acids long. Germline lookup yields CDR1 SGHRS and CDR2 YFSETQ. V was clipped by 2 bases and J by 0 bases, with 17 bases between them. Written as DNA, the CDR3 is TGCGCCAGCAGCTTATGGGTTCACTCGTCCATGAACACTGAAGCTTTCTTT. Its translation is CASSLWVHSSMNTEAFF. Complete variable domain (other parts from reference TRBV5-1 and TRBJ1-1): KAGVTQTPRYLIKTRGQQVTLSCSPISGHRSVSWYQQTPGQGLQFLFEYFSETQRNKGNFPGRFSGRQFSNSRSEMNVSTLELGDSALYLCASSLWVHSSMNTEAFFGQGTRLTVV.

The V and J genes are TRBV5-4 and TRBJ2-7; unclear D gene. The CDR3 is made up of 14 amino acids. Germline V gene data show CDR1 as SGHNT and CDR2 as YYREEE (reference sequence). Trimming stripped 1 base from V and 5 bases from J, with 13 bases between. The CDR3 loop is CASSLTALDDEQYF. The CDR3 DNA reads as TGTGCCAGCAGCTTGACAGCCCTGGACGACGAGCAGTACTTC.

The V gene is TRBV2, the J gene TRBJ2-3; maybe TRBD1 (7 bases). The CDR3 runs 15 residues. The germline V and J ends were trimmed by 5 bases and 5 bases, with 17 bases remaining between them. CDR1 is SNHLY and CDR2 is FYNNEI in the germline V gene. CDR3 loop: CASSTGAGGGDTQYF. The DNA for the CDR3 is TGTGCCAGCAGTACCGGCGCAGGGGGAGGAGATACGCAGTATTTT.

This chain uses TRBV5-4 with TRBJ2-3; 13 positions match TRBD2. CDR3 size: 17 residues. Per the germline V gene, CDR1 is SGHNT and CDR2 is YYREEE (reference sequence). Trimming took 1 base from V and 5 from J; bases not matched to a gene: 7. The CDR3 is CASSLRTSGGAGDTQYF. DNA for the CDR3: TGTGCCAGCAGCTTGAGAACTAGCGGGGGGGCCGGAGATACGCAGTATTTT.

The gene calls are TRBV6-2 or TRBV6-3 and TRBJ2-7; 7 nucleotides line up with TRBD2. From germline, CDR1 is MNHEY and CDR2 SVGEGT. This CDR3 spans 12 amino acids. After removal of 7 bases from V and 4 bases from J, the junction contained 4 bases not matched to a gene. The CDR3 is CASTTGGYEQYF. The CDR3 nucleotides read TGTGCCAGCACCACGGGGGGATACGAGCAGTACTTC.

The rearrangement joins TRBV30 to TRBJ2-5, with 8 positions matching TRBD2. Germline CDR1 GTSNPN, CDR2 SVGIG (reference sequence). The length of the CDR3 is 14 residues. J was trimmed by 2 bases and V by 3 bases; bases with no gene match: 5. The CDR3 DNA follows: TGTGCCTGGAGCCGGGGGGGTGGACAAGAGACCCAGTACTTC. Encoded protein: CAWSRGGGQETQYF.

CDR3 nucleotide sequence: TGTGCCAGCGACGAAGGAGGGAGGTTAGATACGCAGTATTTT. This codes for CASDEGGRLDTQYF. The V gene is TRBV6-1, the J gene TRBJ2-3; D possibly corresponds to TRBD2 (6 bases). Looked up from germline, CDR1 is MNHNS and CDR2 is SASEGT. V was trimmed by 8 bases and J by 5 bases, leaving 17 bases between them. The CDR3 consists of 14 residues.

The CDR3 here is CASREGPNTGELFF. As DNA, the CDR3 is TGTGCCAGCAGAGAGGGCCCTAACACCGGGGAGCTGTTTTTT. V gene TRBV3-1 combines with J gene TRBJ2-2; D may be TRBD2 (5 bases). The CDR3 length is 14 residues. V lost 6 bases to trimming and J lost 2 bases, with 10 bases between them. Germline V gene lookup returns CDR1 LGHDT and CDR2 YNNKEL (reference sequence). Complete variable domain (other parts from reference TRBV3-1 and TRBJ2-2): DTAVSQTPKYLVTQMGNDKSIKCEQNLGHDTMYWYKQDSKKFLKIMFSYNNKELIINETVPNRFSPKSPDKAHLNLHINSLELGDSAVYFCASREGPNTGELFFGEGSRLTVL.

This rearrangement joins TRBV7-9 to TRBJ2-2; 7 positions match TRBD1. The junction had 2 bases not matched to a gene; V was cut back by 6 bases and J by 4 bases. Germline V lookup: CDR1 SEHNR, CDR2 FQNEAQ (reference sequence). The length of the CDR3 is 13 residues. This chain's CDR3 is CASRKGATGELFF. DNA for the CDR3: TGTGCCAGCAGGAAGGGGGCCACCGGGGAGCTGTTTTTT.